The rows below give T cell receptor beta chains drawn from one sample of a study of blood T cell repertoires in COVID-19. Profiled with immunoSEQ multiplex PCR; TCRdb holds only in-frame clones, not every one. Of 250,000 to 350,000 clones listed, around 84% are singletons. The sequenced material came from peripheral blood. These receptors were collected from a human donor with COVID-19, enrolled during active disease. The donor label of this sample is uncertain. Both conserved end residues are part of each CDR3. D genes are given only for firm matches.

D,V,CDR3
TRBD2,TRBV28,CASSLGLAGGGHETQYF
TRBD1,TRBV18,CASSPGQGDYGYTF
TRBD2,TRBV7-3,CASSWGGTGELFF
TRBD1,TRBV10-2,CASSGTGGYTEAFF
.,TRBV3-1/TRBV3-2,CASSQGRGEGGELFF
.,TRBV18,CASSPLADPQGTQYF
TRBD1,TRBV9,CASSSPGTERVGEKLFF
.,TRBV30,CAWSVGGGTEAFF
.,TRBV28,CASSPWYVKGVPEAFF
TRBD1,TRBV25-1,CASSEWDSTYEQYF
TRBD1,TRBV7-3,CASSLVPDRVAGELFF
TRBD2,TRBV5-1,CASSFTSLAGGPGEQFF
.,TRBV7-2,CASSLVVRETEAFF
.,TRBV9,CASSVDEGSYGYTF
TRBD1,TRBV11-1,CASSVDRAGSEAFF
.,TRBV5-4,CASSLLTGLGGETQYF
TRBD2,TRBV27,CASRLLTRGGTYEQYF
.,TRBV6-1,CASSDGRVDNSPLHF
TRBD1,TRBV19,CATSQGDRGFGETQYF
TRBD1,TRBV28,CAGRRQGLNTEAFF
.,TRBV19,CASSTPGGMATGELFF
TRBD1,TRBV19,CASSFRDRGLDDTEAFF
TRBD2,TRBV14,CASSQGLADLQETQYF
.,TRBV6-4,CASSSQGLGATEQYF
TRBD2,TRBV7-3,CASSSQGLAAANTGELFF
.,TRBV5-1,CASSLGAETNEQFF
TRBD2,TRBV5-4,CASSNSGSRETQYF
TRBD1,TRBV28,CASSLSYGTGNEKLFF
TRBD2,TRBV15,CATSRESSGNTDTQYF
TRBD1,TRBV19,CASSTGQVLSGEQFF
TRBD2,TRBV14,CASSPGLANDIQYF
TRBD1,TRBV3-1/TRBV3-2,CASSDTGTGESPLHF
TRBD1,TRBV29-1,CSVRGAGGYEQYF
.,TRBV30,CAWSVESTSSYNEQFF
TRBD2,TRBV3-1/TRBV3-2,CASSQGAGLAGGPLPPDTQYF
TRBD2,TRBV19,CASSISSGRAQETQYF
TRBD2,TRBV7-7,CASSLGVAGGYNEQFF
TRBD2,TRBV15,CATSLPSGPTYNEQFF
TRBD2,TRBV11-2,CASSQLLAGGETQYF
TRBD2,TRBV10-2,CASSDPRGLAGGNPYEQYF